This passage covers 32 T cell receptor beta chains from one sample sequenced in a study of blood T cells in healthy people across ages. A second PCR, run for roughly 7 to 11 cycles, used a sample-barcoded 5' primer plus a J-beta primer mix. Using its own MiXCR run on the 5' RACE reads, TCRdb lists one record per CDR3 protein. There are under 1,100,000 distinct CDR3 sequences in the sample; less than 25% occur only once, and around 0.75% lies in the top ten. These data also formed part of another study, on T cells of mothers and their children.

Input material: blood. Receptor source: a girl aged 2 to 9 in good health.

The table lists this clonotype with a count of one. The rearrangement joins TRBV7-2 to TRBJ2-3; D is perhaps TRBD2 (5 bases). The CDR3 runs to 17 residues. V was shortened by 3 bases and J by 2 bases, with 18 bases between the two germline ends. CDR1 and CDR2 (germline): SGHTA, FQGNSA. The CDR3 sequence is CASSLIGAELPTDTQYF. DNA of the CDR3: TGTGCCAGCAGCTTGATTGGAGCGGAACTCCCCACAGATACGCAGTATTTT. The full variable domain, completed using reference TRBV7-2 and TRBJ2-3, is GAGVSQSPSNKVTEKGKDVELRCDPISGHTALYWYRQSLGQGLEFLIYFQGNSAPDKSGLPSDRFSAERTGGSVSTLTIQRTQQEDSAVYLCASSLIGAELPTDTQYFGPGTRLTVL.

The V call is TRBV7-2, the J call TRBJ1-2; the D gene is possibly TRBD1 (5 bases). The germline CDR1 and CDR2 sequences are SGHTA and FQGNSA. The CDR3 contains 16 residues. Deletions cut 1 base from V and 8 bases from J, with 20 bases between. In DNA, the CDR3 is TGTGCCAGCAGCTTAGAGCTCACGGGGGGGATGTCCGGCTACACCTTC. This codes for CASSLELTGGMSGYTF.

This clonotype occurred once. This rearrangement joins TRBV6-2 or TRBV6-3 to TRBJ1-4; D is unresolved. This CDR3 spans 13 amino acids. The V and J ends lost 8 bases and 0 bases respectively, with 7 bases between them. The V gene's germline CDR1 is MNHEY and CDR2 SVGEGT. CDR3 protein: CASEESTNEKLFF. The CDR3 nucleotides read TGTGCCAGCGAAGAGTCAACTAATGAAAAACTGTTTTTT.

A few counts support this clonotype. The chain has TRBV20-1 and TRBJ2-1; tentatively, D is TRBD1 or TRBD2 (5 bases each). Near its end, the DNA agrees better with TRBJ2-5, so the J call may be wrong. This CDR3 has 14 amino acids. Germline CDR1 DFQATT, CDR2 SNEGSKA (reference sequence). The chain's CDR3 is CSARDWDPRETQYF. CDR3 in DNA: TGCAGTGCTAGAGATTGGGACCCCAGAGAGACCCAGTACTTC.

The chain couples TRBV6-6 to TRBJ1-1, with a tentative D call TRBD1 (6 bases). CDR3 length: 14 residues. The germline gives CDR1 MNHNY, CDR2 SVGAGI (reference sequence). Trimming pared 6 bases from V and 6 bases from J, leaving 17 bases between. The CDR3 DNA sequence: TGTGCCAGCAGAGACGTGGGGGCCAGCCCTGAAGCTTTCTTT. It codes for CASRDVGASPEAFF.

This chain links TRBV24-1 with TRBJ2-5, with 8 bases that match TRBD1. Judging by the DNA end, TRBJ2-7 fits better; the J call may be wrong. CDR1 is KGHDR and CDR2 is SFDVKD in the germline V gene. This CDR3 is built from 14 residues. The CDR3 loop is CATSDPGQGYEQYF. In DNA, the CDR3 is TGTGCCACCAGTGATCCCGGACAGGGCTACGAGCAGTACTTC.

The chain couples TRBV5-1 to TRBJ2-1, with 7 bases matching TRBD2. CDR1 and CDR2 (germline): SGHRS, YFSETQ. V lost 2 bases and J lost 6; bases outside the gene matches: 8. The length of the CDR3 is 15 residues. The chain's CDR3 is CASSFLAATSNEQFF. The CDR3 bases are TGCGCCAGCAGCTTCCTAGCGGCGACGAGCAATGAGCAGTTCTTC.

This clonotype was detected a few times. CDR3 residues: CASSVDVLPQAQYF. The DNA of the CDR3 is TGTGCCAGCAGCGTAGACGTACTCCCGCAGGCCCAGTACTTC. The chain joins TRBV9 to TRBJ2-1, with D uncertain. The J call could be wrong; TRBJ2-5 is a better fit for the DNA end. This CDR3 region has 14 residues. CDR1 and CDR2 from the germline V gene are SGDLS and YYNGEE.

The chain couples TRBV2 to TRBJ1-1; 7 bases agree with TRBD1. J lost 3 bases, V lost 10 bases, and 8 bases had no gene match. Germline V gene data show CDR1 as SNHLY and CDR2 as FYNNEI. This CDR3 contains 13 residues. The CDR3 nucleotides read TGTGCCACCGACAGGGAAGTGGACACTGAAGCTTTCTTT. Its protein is CATDREVDTEAFF.

The genes are TRBV25-1 and TRBJ2-1; D gene ambiguous. V was shortened by 3 bases and J by 2 bases, with 11 bases between the two germline ends. Per germline, CDR1 MGHDK and CDR2 SYGVNS. This CDR3 has 15 residues. Here the CDR3 DNA reads TGTGCCAGCAGTGACGCGACGACGACCTACAATGAGCAGTTCTTC. It specifies CASSDATTTYNEQFF.

This clonotype has a handful of counts. Compared with germline, one end of the junction differs, possibly owing to a read error. The V and J genes are TRBV12-3 or TRBV12-4 and TRBJ1-2; D is unclear. The CDR3 sequence is 17 residues long. This CDR3 reads CASSDRDDGLSFYGYIF. The CDR3 DNA reads TGTGCCAGCAGCGATCGCGACGACGGCCTATCCTTCTATGGCTACATCTTC.

This clonotype was observed a few times. CDR3 sequence (DNA): TGCAGCGTCGGGGACAGGGGCGGCGAGCAGTACTTC. The encoded protein is CSVGDRGGEQYF. This chain links TRBV29-1 with TRBJ2-7; TRBD1 matches 10 bases. CDR1 and CDR2 (germline): SQVTM, ANQGSEA. The J segment lost 6 bases and the V segment lost 6 bases, leaving 5 bases of the junction unmatched. The CDR3 is 12 residues long.

Only a few counts were recorded for this clonotype. V gene TRBV20-1 combines with J gene TRBJ2-1; 10 bases are a match to TRBD2. This CDR3 region has 16 residues. The V gene end was trimmed by 6 bases and the J gene end by 1 base; junction bases not matched to a gene: 9. Germline V gene data show CDR1 as DFQATT and CDR2 as SNEGSKA (reference sequence). DNA of the CDR3: TGCAGTGCAAGATTCGTAGCGGGAGGTTCCTACAATGAGCAGTTCTTC. This translates into CSARFVAGGSYNEQFF.

Worth noting for this clonotype: The conserved closing phenylalanine or tryptophan is absent in this CDR3, likely reflecting a read error. The rearrangement joins TRBV28 to TRBJ1-1; no clear D gene. This CDR3 has 13 residues. V was cut by 2 bases and J by 1 base, with 5 bases left in between. Germline lookup yields CDR1 MDHEN and CDR2 SYDVKM. CDR3 sequence reads: CASSLTKNTEAFL. The CDR3, as DNA: TGTGCCAGCAGTTTAACCAAGAACACTGAAGCTTTCCTT.

The chain has TRBV19 and TRBJ1-4; D is undetermined. The CDR3 spans 15 residues. V was clipped by 5 bases and J by 2 bases, with 12 bases between them. Germline CDR1 LNHDA, CDR2 SQIVND (reference sequence). Here the CDR3 DNA reads TGTGCCAGTAGTTGGGCGCGGATTACTAATGAAAAACTGTTTTTT. Its translation is CASSWARITNEKLFF.

The V and J genes are TRBV2 and TRBJ1-2, with D unresolved. This CDR3 is 13 amino acids long. V gave up 6 bases and J gave up 0 bases, with 8 bases separating them. Germline CDR1 reads SNHLY; CDR2 reads FYNNEI. DNA for the CDR3: TGTGCCAGCAGGGCCGGGTCTAACTATGGCTACACCTTC. Translated: CASRAGSNYGYTF. Using reference TRBV2 and TRBJ1-2 for the parts outside the CDR3, the full variable domain is EPEVTQTPSHQVTQMGQEVILRCVPISNHLYFYWYRQILGQKVEFLVSFYNNEISEKSEIFDDQFSVERPDGSNFTLKIRSTKLEDSAMYFCASRAGSNYGYTFGSGTRLTVV.

This chain joins TRBV6-1 and TRBJ2-3, with 14 bases lining up with TRBD2. Germline CDR1 MNHNS, CDR2 SASEGT. V was pared by 6 bases and J by 5 bases, with 10 bases of the junction left unmatched. The CDR3 runs 17 residues. The CDR3 loop is CASSSGGLAGGKDTQYF. CDR3 in DNA: TGTGCCAGCAGCTCCGGAGGACTAGCGGGGGGTAAAGATACGCAGTATTTT.

The rearrangement joins TRBV27 to TRBJ2-7; D gene unclear. Trimming cost V 3 bases and J 7 bases, with 16 bases left between them. This CDR3 has 14 amino acids. The germline V gene has CDR1 MNHEY and CDR2 SMNVEV (reference sequence). The CDR3 loop reads CASSLLTNILEQYF. CDR3 sequence (DNA): TGTGCCAGCAGTTTGCTGACCAATATCTTAGAGCAGTACTTC.

The chain is built from TRBV5-1 and TRBJ1-4; D might be TRBD1 (5 bases). CDR3 length: 17 residues. The ends were cut back, 3 bases at V and 0 bases at J, with 15 bases in the middle. The germline V gene encodes CDR1 SGHRS and CDR2 YFSETQ. The CDR3 spells CASSSDSYFATNEKLFF. In DNA form, the CDR3 reads TGCGCCAGCAGCTCTGACAGTTATTTTGCAACTAATGAAAAACTGTTTTTT. Drawing the rest from reference TRBV5-1 and TRBJ1-4, the complete variable domain is KAGVTQTPRYLIKTRGQQVTLSCSPISGHRSVSWYQQTPGQGLQFLFEYFSETQRNKGNFPGRFSGRQFSNSRSEMNVSTLELGDSALYLCASSSDSYFATNEKLFFGSGTQLSVL.

The chain joins TRBV7-9 to TRBJ1-2, with D uncertain. V was trimmed by 3 bases and J by 4 bases, leaving 9 bases between them. The germline gives CDR1 SEHNR, CDR2 FQNEAQ (reference sequence). CDR3 size: 13 residues. CDR3 DNA: TGTGCCAGCAGCTTCGCGGAAAGCTATGGCTACACCTTC. It translates to CASSFAESYGYTF.

There are a few counts of this clonotype. The V call is TRBV11-2, the J call TRBJ2-1; a possible D gene is TRBD1 (5 bases). The J call could be wrong; TRBJ2-7 is a better fit for the DNA end. Germline V lookup: CDR1 SGHAT, CDR2 FQNNGV. CDR3 length equals 14 residues. The CDR3, as DNA: TGTGCCAGCAGCTTCCCCGACAGAATACACGAGCAGTACTTC. This gives the protein CASSFPDRIHEQYF.

This chain joins TRBV7-9 and TRBJ1-4; D uncertain. Germline V lookup: CDR1 SEHNR, CDR2 FQNEAQ (reference sequence). The CDR3 contains 16 residues. With 5 bases removed from V and 0 bases from J, the gap between germline ends came to 13 bases. The CDR3 DNA sequence: TGTGCCAGCAGCGGAAGGACGGTCGCAACTAATGAAAAACTGTTTTTT. Translating gives CASSGRTVATNEKLFF.

This sequence joins TRBV20-1 and TRBJ2-6; 7 bases line up with TRBD1. Germline lookup yields CDR1 DFQATT and CDR2 SNEGSKA (reference sequence). This CDR3 spans 16 amino acids. The V and J ends lost 3 bases and 0 bases, in that order; junction bases with no gene match: 5. This chain's CDR3 is CSASGTVLSGANVLTF. The CDR3 nucleotides are TGCAGTGCTAGTGGGACAGTTCTCTCTGGGGCCAACGTCCTGACTTTC.

The sample holds a few counts of this clonotype. The rearrangement uses TRBV20-1 and TRBJ1-1; no clear D. Germline V lookup: CDR1 DFQATT, CDR2 SNEGSKA (reference sequence). Deletions cut 2 bases from V and 7 bases from J, with 17 bases between. The CDR3 is made up of 14 amino acids. CDR3 nucleotides: TGCAGTGCTAGATCCCCGGGGTCGAGCATTGAAGCTTTCTTT. The encoded protein is CSARSPGSSIEAFF.

This clonotype showed up many times. The V call is TRBV7-9, the J call TRBJ1-4; D unresolved. Between the trimmed V and J ends, which lost 5 bases and 7 bases, there was a span of 17 bases. The CDR3 extends over 15 amino acids. CDR1 SEHNR and CDR2 FQNEAQ come from the germline V gene (reference sequence). The CDR3 reads CASSLRTEHLEKLFF. The CDR3 nucleotides read TGTGCCAGCAGCCTCCGGACGGAGCATCTTGAAAAACTGTTTTTT. The full variable domain, in which reference TRBV7-9 and TRBJ1-4 provide the parts outside the CDR3, is DTGVSQNPRHKITKRGQNVTFRCDPISEHNRLYWYRQTLGQGPEFLTYFQNEAQLEKSRLLSDRFSAERPKGSFSTLEIQRTEQGDSAMYLCASSLRTEHLEKLFFGSGTQLSVL.

Turning to this clonotype: A much larger clone differs from this one at a single base, so this may be a read error. The chain is built from TRBV24-1 and TRBJ2-6; maybe TRBD1 (5 bases). The CDR3 loop spans 14 amino acids. Germline lookup yields CDR1 KGHDR and CDR2 SFDVKD. Here the CDR3 reads CATSDYSGANILTF. DNA of the CDR3: TGTGCCACCAGTGATTACTCTGGGGCCAACATCCTGACTTTC.

This sequence joins TRBV12-3 or TRBV12-4 and TRBJ1-1; weak D call: TRBD1 (5 bases). V was pared by 4 bases and J by 0 bases, with 9 bases between. The CDR3 loop spans 14 amino acids. CDR3 region: CASSSGLMNTEAFF. The CDR3 DNA sequence: TGTGCCAGCAGTTCGGGACTGATGAACACTGAAGCTTTCTTT.

This clonotype was seen a few times. This sequence joins TRBV19 and TRBJ2-7, with D unclear. Germline V gene lookup returns CDR1 LNHDA and CDR2 SQIVND (reference sequence). The ends were cut back, 7 bases at V and 3 bases at J, with 22 bases in the middle. CDR3 length: 16 residues. The CDR3 protein is CASTGVRARAIYEQYF. The CDR3 coding sequence is TGTGCCAGTACCGGAGTAAGGGCGAGAGCAATCTACGAGCAGTACTTC.

This clonotype was seen a handful of times. CDR3 bases: TGTGCCAGCAGCGTAGGCGTTGCGGGGGGGCGAGACATTCAGTACTTC. It is translated as CASSVGVAGGRDIQYF. The chain joins TRBV9 to TRBJ2-4, with 9 bases identical to TRBD2. The germline V gene has CDR1 SGDLS and CDR2 YYNGEE. The CDR3 sequence is 16 residues long. The V and J ends lost 0 bases and 8 bases, in that order; junction bases with no gene match: 9.

Only a few counts were recorded for this clonotype. The rearrangement joins TRBV13 to TRBJ2-7, with D uncertain. V lost 4 bases and J 2 bases, leaving 12 bases between the germline ends. The CDR3 loop spans 14 amino acids. Germline-derived CDR1 and CDR2 are PRHDT and FYEKMQ (reference sequence). The CDR3 bases are TGTGCCAGCAGCTCGCACGCGAATCCCTACGAGCAGTACTTC. Its protein product is CASSSHANPYEQYF.

This clonotype was counted between two and nine times. The V and J genes are TRBV4-3 and TRBJ2-1, with TRBD1 matching over 7 bases. The CDR3 contains 15 residues. The J segment lost 4 bases and the V segment lost 6 bases, leaving 9 bases of the junction unmatched. Per the germline V gene, CDR1 is LGHNA and CDR2 is YSLEER. The CDR3, as DNA: TGCGCCAGCAGTCGAGACAGGGCTTCGTACAATGAGCAGTTCTTC. This encodes CASSRDRASYNEQFF.

The chain has TRBV28 and TRBJ2-2; possibly TRBD1 or TRBD2 for D (5 bases each). The CDR3 runs 16 residues. V lost 2 bases to trimming and J lost 5 bases, with 15 bases between them. Looked up from germline, CDR1 is MDHEN and CDR2 is SYDVKM. The CDR3 DNA reads as TGTGCCAGCAGTTTAATTGCAGGGTCGGGAACCGGGGAGCTGTTTTTT. Residues: CASSLIAGSGTGELFF.